This passage covers 4 T cell receptor beta chains from one sample sequenced in a study of identical twins. MiXCR, run by TCRdb on the 5' RACE reads, gives a single entry per CDR3 protein. This table has about 690,000 distinct CDR3 sequences, around 6.1% appearing once. Sequenced material: naive T cells sorted from blood. Receptors were obtained from a young man in good health.

This clonotype turned up a few times. This chain joins TRBV29-1 and TRBJ2-6; D gene ambiguous. CDR1 and CDR2 (germline): SQVTM, ANQGSEA. The ends were cut back, 6 bases at V and 1 base at J, with 7 bases in the middle. This CDR3 has 13 residues. DNA of the CDR3: TGCAGCGTGCCAGAGTCTGGGGCCAACGTCCTGACTTTC. It yields the protein CSVPESGANVLTF. Drawing the rest from reference TRBV29-1 and TRBJ2-6, the complete variable domain is SAVISQKPSRDICQRGTSLTIQCQVDSQVTMMFWYRQQPGQSLTLIATANQGSEATYESGFVIDKFPISRPNLTFSTLTVSNMSPEDSSIYLCSVPESGANVLTFGAGSRLTVL.

As concerns this clonotype: Given a much more abundant clone one base away, this may be a read error. The chain is built from TRBV12-3 or TRBV12-4 and TRBJ2-7; TRBD2 agrees at 8 bases. This CDR3 is 15 amino acids long. This chain's CDR3 is CASSLTSGDRYEQHF. DNA of the CDR3: TGTGCCAGCAGTCTAACTAGCGGAGACCGATACGAGCAGCACTTC.

This clonotype was observed at least ten times. The chain couples TRBV12-3 or TRBV12-4 to TRBJ1-2; 8 nucleotides match TRBD1. With 4 bases clipped from V and 2 bases from J, the junction kept 6 bases outside the gene matches. The CDR3 runs to 15 residues. The CDR3 region is CASSSQGARNYGYTF. The DNA for the CDR3 is TGTGCCAGCAGTTCCCAGGGGGCGCGGAACTATGGCTACACCTTC.

This clonotype was recorded many times. This chain uses TRBV5-6 with TRBJ2-1, with unresolved D. The CDR3 covers 14 residues. The V and J ends lost 2 bases and 8 bases respectively, with 14 bases between them. Germline V gene data show CDR1 as SGHDT and CDR2 as YYEEEE. The CDR3 DNA follows: TGTGCCAGCAGCTTTCTTCCTCGCTTGCATGAGCAGTTCTTC. Translated, it gives CASSFLPRLHEQFF.